The source of this T cell receptor beta chain is a study of OX40 agonist ivuxolimab in advanced cancers. General observations from the study: The study observed clonal expansion of CD4+ and CD8+ blood T cells by week 6 at 0.1 to 3.0 mg/kg.

CDR3 length: 16 amino acids. The V gene's germline CDR1 is ENHRY and CDR2 SYGVKD. Trimming removed 6 bases at V and 6 bases at J, with 20 bases between. Data came from immunoSEQ multiplex PCR; TCRdb stores just in-frame clones and leaves some out. The sample holds roughly 110,000 clones; 90% are singletons and the top ten take approximately 0.49%. Notes on this clone: Its specificity is not known.

This chain joins TRBV10-3 and TRBJ2-2; D is tentatively TRBD1 or TRBD2 (5 bases each). The TCR sequence derives from an adult with an advanced solid tumor such as melanoma, head and neck, liver or kidney cancer. The sequenced sample was CD4+ or CD8+ T cells sorted from blood, obtained in a trial of the OX40 agonist ivuxolimab. The CDR3 sequence is CAISLGGLVYAGELFF. The CDR3 DNA sequence: TGTGCCATCAGCCTTGGGGGTTTAGTTTACGCCGGGGAGCTGTTTTTT.